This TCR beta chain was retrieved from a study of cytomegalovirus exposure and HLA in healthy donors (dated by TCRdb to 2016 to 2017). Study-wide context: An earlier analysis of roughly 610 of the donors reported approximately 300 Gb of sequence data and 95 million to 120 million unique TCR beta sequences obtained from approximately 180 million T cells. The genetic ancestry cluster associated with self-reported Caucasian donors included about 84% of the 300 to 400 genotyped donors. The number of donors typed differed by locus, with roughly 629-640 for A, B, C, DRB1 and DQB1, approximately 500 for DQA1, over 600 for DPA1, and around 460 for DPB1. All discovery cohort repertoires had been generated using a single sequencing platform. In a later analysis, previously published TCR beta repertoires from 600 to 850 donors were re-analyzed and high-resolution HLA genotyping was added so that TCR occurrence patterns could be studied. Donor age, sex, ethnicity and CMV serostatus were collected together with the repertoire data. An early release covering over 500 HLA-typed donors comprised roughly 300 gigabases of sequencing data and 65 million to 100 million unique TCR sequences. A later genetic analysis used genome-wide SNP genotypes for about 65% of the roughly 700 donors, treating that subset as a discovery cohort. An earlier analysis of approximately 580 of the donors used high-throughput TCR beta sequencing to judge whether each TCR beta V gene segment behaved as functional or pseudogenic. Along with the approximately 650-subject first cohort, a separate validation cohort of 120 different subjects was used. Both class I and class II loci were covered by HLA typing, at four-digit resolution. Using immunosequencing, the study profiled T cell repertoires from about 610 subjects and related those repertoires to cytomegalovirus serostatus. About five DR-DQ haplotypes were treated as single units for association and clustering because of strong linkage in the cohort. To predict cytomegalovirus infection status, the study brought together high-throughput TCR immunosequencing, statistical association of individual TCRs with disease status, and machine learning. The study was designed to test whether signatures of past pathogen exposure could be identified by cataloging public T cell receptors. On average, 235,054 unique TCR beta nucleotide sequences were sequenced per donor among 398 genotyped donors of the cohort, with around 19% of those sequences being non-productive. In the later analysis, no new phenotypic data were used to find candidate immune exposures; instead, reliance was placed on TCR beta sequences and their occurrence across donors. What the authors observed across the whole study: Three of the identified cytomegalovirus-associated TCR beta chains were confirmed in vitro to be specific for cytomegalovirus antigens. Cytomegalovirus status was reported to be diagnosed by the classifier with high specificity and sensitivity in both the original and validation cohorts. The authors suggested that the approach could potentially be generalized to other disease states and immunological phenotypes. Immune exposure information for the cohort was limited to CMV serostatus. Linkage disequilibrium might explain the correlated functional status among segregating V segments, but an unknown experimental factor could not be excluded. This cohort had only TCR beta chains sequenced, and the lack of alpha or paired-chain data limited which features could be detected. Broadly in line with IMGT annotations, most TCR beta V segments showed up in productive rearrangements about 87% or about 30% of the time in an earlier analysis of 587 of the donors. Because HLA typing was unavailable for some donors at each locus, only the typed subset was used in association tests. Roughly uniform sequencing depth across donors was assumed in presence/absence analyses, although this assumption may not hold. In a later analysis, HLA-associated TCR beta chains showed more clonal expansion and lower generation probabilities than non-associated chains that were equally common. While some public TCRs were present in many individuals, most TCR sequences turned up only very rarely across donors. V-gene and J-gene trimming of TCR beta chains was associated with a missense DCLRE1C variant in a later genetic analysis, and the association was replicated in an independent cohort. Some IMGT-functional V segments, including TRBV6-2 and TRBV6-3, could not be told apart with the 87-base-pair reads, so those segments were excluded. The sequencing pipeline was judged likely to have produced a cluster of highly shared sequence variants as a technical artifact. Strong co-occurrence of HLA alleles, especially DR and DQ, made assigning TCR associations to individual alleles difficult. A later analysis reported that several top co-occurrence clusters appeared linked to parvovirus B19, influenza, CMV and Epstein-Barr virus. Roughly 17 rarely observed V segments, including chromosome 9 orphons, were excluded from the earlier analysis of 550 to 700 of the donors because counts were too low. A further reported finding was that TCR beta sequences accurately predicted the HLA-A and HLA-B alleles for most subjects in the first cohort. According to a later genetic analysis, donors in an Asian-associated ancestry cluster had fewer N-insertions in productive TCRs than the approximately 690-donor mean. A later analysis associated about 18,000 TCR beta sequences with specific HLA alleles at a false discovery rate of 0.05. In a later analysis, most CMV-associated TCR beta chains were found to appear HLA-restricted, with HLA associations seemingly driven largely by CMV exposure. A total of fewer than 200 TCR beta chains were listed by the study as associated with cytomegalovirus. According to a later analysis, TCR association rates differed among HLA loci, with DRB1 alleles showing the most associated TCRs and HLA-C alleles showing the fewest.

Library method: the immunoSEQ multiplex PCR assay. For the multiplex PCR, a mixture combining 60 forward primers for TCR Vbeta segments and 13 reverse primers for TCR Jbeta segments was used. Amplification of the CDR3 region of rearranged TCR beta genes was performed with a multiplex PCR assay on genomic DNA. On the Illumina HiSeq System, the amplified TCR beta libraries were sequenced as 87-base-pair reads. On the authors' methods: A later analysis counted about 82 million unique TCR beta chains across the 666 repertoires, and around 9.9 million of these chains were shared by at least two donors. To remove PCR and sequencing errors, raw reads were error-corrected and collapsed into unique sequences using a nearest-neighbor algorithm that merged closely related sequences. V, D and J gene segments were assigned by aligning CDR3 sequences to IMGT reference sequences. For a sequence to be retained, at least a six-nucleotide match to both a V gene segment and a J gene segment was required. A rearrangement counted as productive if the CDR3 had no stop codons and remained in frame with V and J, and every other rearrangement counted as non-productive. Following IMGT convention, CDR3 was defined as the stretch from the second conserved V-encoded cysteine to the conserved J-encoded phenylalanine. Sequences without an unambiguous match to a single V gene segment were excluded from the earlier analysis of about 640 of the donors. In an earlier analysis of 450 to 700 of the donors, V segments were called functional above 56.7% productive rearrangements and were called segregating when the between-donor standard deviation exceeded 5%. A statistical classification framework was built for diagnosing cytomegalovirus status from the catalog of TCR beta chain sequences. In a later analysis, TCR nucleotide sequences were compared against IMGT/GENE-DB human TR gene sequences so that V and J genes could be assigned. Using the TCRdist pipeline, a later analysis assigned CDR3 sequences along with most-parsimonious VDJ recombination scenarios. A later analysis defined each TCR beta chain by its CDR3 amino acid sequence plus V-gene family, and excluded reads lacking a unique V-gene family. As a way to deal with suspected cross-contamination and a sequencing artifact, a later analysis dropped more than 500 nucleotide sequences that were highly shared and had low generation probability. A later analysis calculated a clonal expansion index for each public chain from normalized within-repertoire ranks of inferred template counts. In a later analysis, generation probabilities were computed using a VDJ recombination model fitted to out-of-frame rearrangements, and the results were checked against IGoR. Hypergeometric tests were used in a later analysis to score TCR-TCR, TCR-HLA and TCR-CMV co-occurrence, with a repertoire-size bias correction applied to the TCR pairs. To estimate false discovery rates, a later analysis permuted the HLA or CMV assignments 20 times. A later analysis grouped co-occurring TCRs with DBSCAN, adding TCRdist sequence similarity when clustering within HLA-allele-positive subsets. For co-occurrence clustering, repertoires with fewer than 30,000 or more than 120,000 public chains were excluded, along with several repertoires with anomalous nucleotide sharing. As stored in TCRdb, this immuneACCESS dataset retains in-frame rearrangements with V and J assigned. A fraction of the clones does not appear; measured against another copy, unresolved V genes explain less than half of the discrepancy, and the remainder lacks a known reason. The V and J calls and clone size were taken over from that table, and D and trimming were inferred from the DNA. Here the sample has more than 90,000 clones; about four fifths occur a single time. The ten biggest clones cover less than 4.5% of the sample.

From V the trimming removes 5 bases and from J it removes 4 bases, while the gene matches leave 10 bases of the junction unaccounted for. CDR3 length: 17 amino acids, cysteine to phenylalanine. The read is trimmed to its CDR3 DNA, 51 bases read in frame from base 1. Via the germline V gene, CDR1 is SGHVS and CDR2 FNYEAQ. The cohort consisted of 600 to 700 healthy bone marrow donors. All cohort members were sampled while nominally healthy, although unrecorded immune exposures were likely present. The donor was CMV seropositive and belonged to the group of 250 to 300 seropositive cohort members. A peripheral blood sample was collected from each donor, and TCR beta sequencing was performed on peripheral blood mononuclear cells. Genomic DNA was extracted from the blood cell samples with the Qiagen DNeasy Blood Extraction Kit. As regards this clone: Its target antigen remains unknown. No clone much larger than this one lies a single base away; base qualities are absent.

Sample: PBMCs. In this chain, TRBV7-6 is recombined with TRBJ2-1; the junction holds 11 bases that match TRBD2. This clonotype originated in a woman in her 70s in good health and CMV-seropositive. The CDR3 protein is CASSQRLAGPRYNEQFF. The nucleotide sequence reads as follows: TGTGCCAGCAGCCAACGACTAGCGGGACCTCGTTACAATGAGCAGTTCTTC.